A selection of T cell receptor beta chains follows, all from one sample in a study of early T cells in non-severe SARS-CoV-2 infection. TCRdb recomputed calls from the 5' RACE reads with MiXCR, one row per CDR3 protein. The profile covers 59,000 or so distinct CDR3 sequences, with 10% to 15% appearing a single time and around 1.4% taken by the ten largest. The starting material was whole blood, obtained at baseline. Receptors were obtained from an adult who was a healthcare worker with PCR-confirmed SARS-CoV-2 infection or an uninfected control (not recorded which). CDR3s include the opening cysteine and the closing phenylalanine or tryptophan. Fields, in order: clone size, J gene, D gene, CDR3 length, V gene, CDR3 protein, CDR3 DNA. A D gene is named only where the DNA matches it firmly. Where a row states a size, it is once, few, many or the class of an expanded clone; other rows omit it.

-	TRBJ2-7	-	13	TRBV30	CAWSVVQGNEQYF	TGTGCCTGGAGTGTAGTGCAGGGCAACGAGCAGTACTTC
-	TRBJ1-1	TRBD1	18	TRBV30	CAWRDLGTGLLMNTEAFF	TGTGCCTGGAGAGACTTGGGGACAGGCCTACTTATGAACACTGAAGCTTTCTTT
many	TRBJ2-7	-	14	TRBV28	CASSSTSFSYEQYF	TGTGCCAGCAGTTCGACCTCCTTCTCCTACGAGCAGTACTTC
few	TRBJ2-1	TRBD2	16	TRBV4-3	CASSLRGSGRQYEQFF	TGCGCCAGCAGCCTCAGGGGGAGCGGGAGGCAGTATGAGCAGTTCTTC
few	TRBJ2-5	TRBD1	15	TRBV3-1	CASSQDGTDQETQYF	TGTGCCAGCAGCCAGGATGGGACAGACCAAGAGACCCAGTACTTC
few	TRBJ1-1	-	16	TRBV11-2	CASSSGRGLGNTEAFF	TGTGCCAGCAGCTCCGGGCGGGGTCTGGGGAACACTGAAGCTTTCTTT
-	TRBJ2-1	-	12	TRBV3-1	CASSQGINEQFF	TGTGCCAGCAGCCAAGGTATCAATGAGCAGTTCTTC
many	TRBJ2-3	-	17	TRBV28	CASSPLAIASRRRTQYF	TGTGCCAGCAGCCCTCTCGCGATCGCTAGCCGGAGGCGAACGCAGTATTTT
-	TRBJ2-1	-	14	TRBV5-1	CASARRTVNNEQFF	TGCGCCAGCGCACGGAGGACCGTTAACAATGAGCAGTTCTTC
-	TRBJ2-1	TRBD2	16	TRBV11-3	CASSLDGLAGYNEQFF	TGTGCCAGCAGCTTAGACGGACTAGCGGGTTACAATGAGCAGTTCTTC
few	TRBJ1-1	-	14	TRBV27	CASNPRRMNTEAFF	TGTGCCAGCAACCCCCGGCGGATGAACACTGAAGCTTTCTTT
-	TRBJ2-3	-	15	TRBV27	CASSLSRTRGDTQYF	TGTGCCAGCAGTTTATCGCGGACTCGTGGTGATACGCAGTATTTT
few	TRBJ2-5	TRBD2	16	TRBV2	CASSLPLAAYQETQYF	TGTGCCAGCAGTCTTCCACTAGCGGCGTACCAAGAGACCCAGTACTTC
-	TRBJ2-1	TRBD2	14	TRBV3-1	CASSLGLESNEQFF	TGTGCCAGCAGCCTAGGACTAGAGTCGAATGAGCAGTTCTTC
once	TRBJ1-3	-	14	TRBV10-1	CASSMRAPGNTIYF	TGCGCCAGCAGTATGAGGGCTCCTGGAAACACCATATATTTT
-	TRBJ2-3	-	14	TRBV6-4	CASSAEGSTDTQYF	TGTGCCAGCAGTGCCGAGGGCAGCACAGATACGCAGTATTTT
-	TRBJ2-3	-	14	TRBV15	CATSRGGSTDTQYF	TGTGCCACCAGCAGAGGAGGCAGCACAGATACGCAGTATTTT
many	TRBJ1-1	-	14	TRBV5-1	CASSLDTMGVEAFF	TGCGCCAGCAGCTTGGATACTATGGGGGTTGAGGCTTTCTTT
many	TRBJ2-2	-	16	TRBV24-1	CATSASGLSNTGELFF	TGTGCCACCAGTGCCTCGGGACTCTCGAACACCGGGGAGCTGTTTTTT
few	TRBJ1-3	-	13	TRBV10-1	CASSETAGNTIYF	TGCGCCAGCAGTGAGACAGCTGGAAACACCATATATTTT
many	TRBJ2-3	-	18	TRBV27	CASSALRILAPRPDTQYF	TGTGCCAGCAGTGCCCTTCGAATCCTAGCGCCGCGGCCAGATACGCAGTATTTT
few	TRBJ2-2	-	14	TRBV30	CAWNWLGGTGELFF	TGTGCCTGGAATTGGCTAGGTGGTACCGGGGAGCTGTTTTTT
-	TRBJ2-2	TRBD1	15	TRBV3-1	CASRRTGGITGELFF	TGTGCCAGCAGACGGACAGGGGGGATCACCGGGGAGCTGTTTTTT
-	TRBJ2-4	TRBD2	17	TRBV7-2	CASSLYAGAGAKNIQYF	TGTGCCAGCAGCTTATACGCGGGAGCTGGAGCCAAAAACATTCAGTACTTC
few	TRBJ1-2	-	13	TRBV6-1	CASSERGEWGYTF	TGTGCCAGCAGTGAAAGAGGGGAGTGGGGCTACACCTTC
-	TRBJ1-6	-	15	TRBV7-8	CASSLTPKGDSPLHF	TGTGCCAGCAGCCTAACCCCAAAAGGGGATTCACCCCTCCACTTT
few	TRBJ1-4	-	14	TRBV24-1	CATSDATVNEKLFF	TGTGCCACCAGTGACGCGACAGTGAATGAAAAACTGTTTTTT
many	TRBJ2-5	-	13	TRBV7-2	CASSPGREETQYF	TGTGCCAGCAGCCCGGGGAGAGAGGAGACCCAGTACTTC
-	TRBJ2-6	-	15	TRBV27	CASTRGKTGANVLTF	TGTGCCAGCACCCGGGGGAAAACAGGGGCCAACGTCCTGACTTTC
few	TRBJ2-7	TRBD2	12	TRBV20-1	CSARSGEGEQYF	TGCAGTGCTAGATCTGGGGAGGGCGAGCAGTACTTC
-	TRBJ2-7	TRBD1	14	TRBV20-1	CSARPGQGRNEQYF	TGCAGTGCTAGACCGGGACAGGGTAGGAACGAGCAGTACTTC
few	TRBJ2-4	TRBD2	17	TRBV10-2	CASSDIAGERVKNIQYF	TGCGCCAGCAGTGACATAGCGGGAGAGAGGGTCAAAAACATTCAGTACTTC
few	TRBJ2-7	-	16	TRBV5-1	CASSLGTVESSYEQYF	TGCGCCAGCAGCTTGGGGACGGTGGAGAGCTCCTACGAGCAGTACTTC
-	TRBJ2-7	-	14	TRBV11-2	CASSFNEGNYEQYF	TGTGCCAGCAGCTTTAACGAGGGGAACTACGAGCAGTACTTC
few	TRBJ1-2	-	16	TRBV6-5	CASSYFVTNNNYGYTF	TGTGCCAGCAGTTACTTTGTGACAAACAATAACTATGGCTACACCTTC
many	TRBJ2-1	TRBD2	11	TRBV20-1	CSARGGTSKFF	TGCAGTGCTAGAGGGGGGACTAGCAAGTTCTTC
-	TRBJ2-1	TRBD2	13	TRBV7-2	CASRSGTYNEQFF	TGTGCCAGCAGGAGCGGGACCTACAATGAGCAGTTCTTC
few	TRBJ2-2	-	15	TRBV5-1	CASSPLEANTGELFF	TGCGCCAGCAGCCCCCTGGAAGCGAACACCGGGGAGCTGTTTTTT
many	TRBJ2-1	-	15	TRBV9	CASSPSGTHGVEQFF	TGTGCCAGCAGCCCATCCGGGACTCACGGAGTTGAGCAGTTCTTC
few	TRBJ2-5	TRBD1	16	TRBV28	CASSLPTGTDQETQYF	TGTGCCAGCAGTTTACCGACCGGGACAGATCAAGAGACCCAGTACTTC
few	TRBJ2-1	-	13	TRBV7-2	CAITRGRHNEQFF	TGTGCCATCACGCGAGGCCGTCACAATGAGCAGTTCTTC
-	TRBJ1-4	-	14	TRBV5-5	CASSREATNEKLFF	TGTGCCAGCAGCCGTGAAGCAACTAATGAAAAACTGTTTTTT
few	TRBJ2-1	TRBD1	15	TRBV5-1	CASSPPGTGFNEQFF	TGCGCCAGCAGCCCCCCCGGGACAGGGTTTAATGAGCAGTTCTTC
many	TRBJ1-4	-	19	TRBV29-1	CSVNLLSPGRGTTNEKLFF	TGCAGCGTCAACCTACTCTCGCCTGGTCGCGGAACAACTAATGAAAAACTGTTTTTT
few	TRBJ2-1	TRBD2	16	TRBV11-3	CASSSTTSGRVIEQFF	TGTGCCAGCAGCTCCACCACTAGCGGGAGGGTCATTGAGCAGTTCTTC
-	TRBJ2-3	-	13	TRBV7-2	CASSLLSGDTQYF	TGTGCCAGCAGCTTGCTCTCCGGGGATACGCAGTATTTT
few	TRBJ2-7	-	15	TRBV7-9	CASSRPAGSHYEQYF	TGTGCCAGCAGCCGCCCCGCAGGCTCCCACTACGAGCAGTACTTC
many	TRBJ1-4	TRBD1	17	TRBV20-1	CSARGGGRGLLREKLFF	TGCAGTGCTAGAGGGGGCGGCAGGGGGCTCCTGAGGGAAAAACTGTTTTTT
few	TRBJ2-3	TRBD2	16	TRBV13	CASSFRRELSTDTQYF	TGTGCCAGCAGCTTTCGGCGGGAGTTAAGCACAGATACGCAGTATTTT
many	TRBJ1-5	TRBD1	15	TRBV28	CASSIRDRAYQPQHF	TGTGCCAGCAGTATTCGCGACAGGGCCTATCAGCCCCAGCATTTT
-	TRBJ2-3	-	15	TRBV5-1	CASTSDGHSTDTQYF	TGCGCCAGCACGTCGGACGGACACAGCACAGATACGCAGTATTTT
many	TRBJ1-4	TRBD1	14	TRBV12-3/TRBV12-4	CASTTRDRNEKLFF	TGTGCCAGTACGACCCGGGACAGGAATGAAAAACTGTTTTTT
-	TRBJ2-4	TRBD2	14	TRBV6-6	CASKRGEAKNIQYF	TGTGCCAGCAAGCGGGGAGAAGCCAAAAACATTCAGTACTTC
-	TRBJ2-3	TRBD2	18	TRBV6-6	CASTYRGGQGTSTDTQYF	TGTGCCAGCACCTACCGGGGGGGTCAGGGAACTAGCACAGATACGCAGTATTTT
many	TRBJ2-1	-	16	TRBV5-1	CASSAQAGVAYNEQFF	TGCGCCAGCAGCGCCCAGGCTGGAGTTGCCTACAATGAGCAGTTCTTC
medium-sized	TRBJ2-1	TRBD1	16	TRBV7-2	CASSLVETGGLKEQFF	TGTGCCAGCAGCTTAGTCGAGACAGGGGGCTTAAAGGAGCAGTTCTTC
few	TRBJ2-5	-	13	TRBV5-6	CASRWQLGKTQYF	TGTGCCAGCAGATGGCAACTTGGAAAGACCCAGTACTTC
few	TRBJ1-1	TRBD1	14	TRBV28	CASSLPGTATEAFF	TGTGCCAGCAGTTTACCCGGGACAGCCACTGAAGCTTTCTTT